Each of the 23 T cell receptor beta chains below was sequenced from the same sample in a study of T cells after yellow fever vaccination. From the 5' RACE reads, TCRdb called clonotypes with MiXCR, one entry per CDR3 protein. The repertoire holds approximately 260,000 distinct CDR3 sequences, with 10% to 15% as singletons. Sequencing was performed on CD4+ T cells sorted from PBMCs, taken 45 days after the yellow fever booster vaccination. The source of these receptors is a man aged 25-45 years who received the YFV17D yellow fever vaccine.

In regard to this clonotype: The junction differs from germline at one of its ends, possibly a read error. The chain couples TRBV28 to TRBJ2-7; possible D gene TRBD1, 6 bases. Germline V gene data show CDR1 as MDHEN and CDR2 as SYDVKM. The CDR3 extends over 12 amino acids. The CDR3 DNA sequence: TGTGCCAGCAGTTCCGGGACACTGGCATGTGTGTTC. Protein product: CASSSGTLACVF.

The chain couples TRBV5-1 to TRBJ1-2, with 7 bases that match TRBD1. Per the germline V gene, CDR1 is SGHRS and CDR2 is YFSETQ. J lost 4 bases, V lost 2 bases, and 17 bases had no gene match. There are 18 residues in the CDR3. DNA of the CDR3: TGCGCCAGCAGCTTCACCGCCCGGGACAGTCTAGTCAGCTATGGCTACACCTTC. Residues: CASSFTARDSLVSYGYTF.

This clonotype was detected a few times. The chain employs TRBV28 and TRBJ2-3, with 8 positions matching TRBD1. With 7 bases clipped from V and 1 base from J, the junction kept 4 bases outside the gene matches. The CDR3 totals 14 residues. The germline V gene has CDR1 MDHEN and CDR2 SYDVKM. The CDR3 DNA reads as TGTGCCAGCAACTGGGGACAGGGCACAGATACGCAGTATTTT. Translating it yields CASNWGQGTDTQYF.

The CDR3 DNA follows: TGTGCCAGCAGCTTAGGGGGGAGTAGGAACGAGCAGTACTTC. Translating gives CASSLGGSRNEQYF. The J gene is TRBJ2-7, the V gene TRBV7-2; D may be TRBD1 or TRBD2 (5 bases each). Germline-derived CDR1 and CDR2 are SGHTA and FQGNSA. The CDR3 contains 14 residues. With 1 base removed from V and 5 bases from J, the gap between germline ends came to 12 bases.

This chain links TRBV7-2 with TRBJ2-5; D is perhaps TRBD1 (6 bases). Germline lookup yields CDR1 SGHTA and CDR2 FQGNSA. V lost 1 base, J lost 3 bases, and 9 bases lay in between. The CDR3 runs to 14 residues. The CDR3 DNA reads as TGTGCCAGCAGCTTAGTTACAGGGAAAGAGACCCAGTACTTC. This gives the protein CASSLVTGKETQYF. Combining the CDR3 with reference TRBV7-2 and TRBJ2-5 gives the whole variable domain GAGVSQSPSNKVTEKGKDVELRCDPISGHTALYWYRQSLGQGLEFLIYFQGNSAPDKSGLPSDRFSAERTGGSVSTLTIQRTQQEDSAVYLCASSLVTGKETQYFGPGTRLLVL.

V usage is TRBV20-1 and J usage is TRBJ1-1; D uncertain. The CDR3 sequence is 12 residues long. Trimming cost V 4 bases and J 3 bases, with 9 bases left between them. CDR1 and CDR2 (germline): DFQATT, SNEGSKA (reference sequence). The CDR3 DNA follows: TGCAGTGCTACCGACACGTACACTGAAGCTTTCTTT. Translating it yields CSATDTYTEAFF.

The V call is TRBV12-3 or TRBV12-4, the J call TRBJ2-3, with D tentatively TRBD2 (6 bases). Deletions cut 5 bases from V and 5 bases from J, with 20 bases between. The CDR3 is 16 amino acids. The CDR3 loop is CASSPLGPGGGDTQYF. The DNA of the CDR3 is TGTGCCAGCAGTCCACTGGGACCTGGGGGAGGAGATACGCAGTATTTT.

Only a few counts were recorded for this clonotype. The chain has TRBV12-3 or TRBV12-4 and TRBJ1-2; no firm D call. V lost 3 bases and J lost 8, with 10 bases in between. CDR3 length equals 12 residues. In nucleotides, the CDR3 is TGTGCCAGCAGTTTTGACCGCCGCGGCTACACCTTC. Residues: CASSFDRRGYTF.

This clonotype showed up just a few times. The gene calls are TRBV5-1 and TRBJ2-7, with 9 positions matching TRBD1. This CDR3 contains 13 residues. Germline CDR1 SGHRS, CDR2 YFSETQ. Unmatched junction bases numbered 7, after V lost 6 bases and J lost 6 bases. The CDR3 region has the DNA TGCGCCAGCAAAGAGGGACAGGGTGGCGAGCAGTACTTC. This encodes CASKEGQGGEQYF.

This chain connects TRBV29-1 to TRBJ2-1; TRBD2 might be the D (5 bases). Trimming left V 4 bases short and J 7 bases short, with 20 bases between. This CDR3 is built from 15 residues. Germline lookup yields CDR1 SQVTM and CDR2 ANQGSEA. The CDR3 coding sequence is TGCAGCGTTGCACATCTGTCTGCTAGGACTAATGAGCAGTTCTTC. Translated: CSVAHLSARTNEQFF.

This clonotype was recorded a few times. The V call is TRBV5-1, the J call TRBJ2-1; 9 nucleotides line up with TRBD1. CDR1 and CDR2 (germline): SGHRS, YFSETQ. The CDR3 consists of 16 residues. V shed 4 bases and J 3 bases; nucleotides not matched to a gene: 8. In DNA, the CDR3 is TGCGCCAGCAGCCCGGGACAGGGCGGGGACTACAATGAGCAGTTCTTC. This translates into CASSPGQGGDYNEQFF.

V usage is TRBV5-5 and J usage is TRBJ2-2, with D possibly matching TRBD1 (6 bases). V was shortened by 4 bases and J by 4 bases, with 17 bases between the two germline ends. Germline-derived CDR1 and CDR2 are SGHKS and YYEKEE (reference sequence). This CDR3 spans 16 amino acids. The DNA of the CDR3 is TGTGCCAGCAGCCTAGAACCGGGACATCGCACCGGGGAGCTGTTTTTT. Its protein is CASSLEPGHRTGELFF.

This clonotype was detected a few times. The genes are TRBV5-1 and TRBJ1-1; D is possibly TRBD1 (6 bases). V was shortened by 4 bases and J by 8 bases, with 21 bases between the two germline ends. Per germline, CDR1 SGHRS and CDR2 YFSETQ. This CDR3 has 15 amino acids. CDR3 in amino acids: CASSQLLSGATEAFF. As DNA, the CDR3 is TGCGCCAGCAGCCAGCTCCTCTCGGGGGCGACGGAAGCTTTCTTT.

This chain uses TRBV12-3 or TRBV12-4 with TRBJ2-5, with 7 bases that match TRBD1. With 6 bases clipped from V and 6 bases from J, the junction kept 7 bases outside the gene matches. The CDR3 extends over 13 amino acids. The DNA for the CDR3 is TGTGCCAGCAGCGACAGGGTGGCAAAGACCCAGTACTTC. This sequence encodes CASSDRVAKTQYF.

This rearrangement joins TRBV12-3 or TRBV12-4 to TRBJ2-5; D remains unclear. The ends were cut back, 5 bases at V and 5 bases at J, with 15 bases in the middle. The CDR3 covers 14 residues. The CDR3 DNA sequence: TGTGCCAGCAGTCATAACCTTAAAAGGGAGACCCAGTACTTC. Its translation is CASSHNLKRETQYF.

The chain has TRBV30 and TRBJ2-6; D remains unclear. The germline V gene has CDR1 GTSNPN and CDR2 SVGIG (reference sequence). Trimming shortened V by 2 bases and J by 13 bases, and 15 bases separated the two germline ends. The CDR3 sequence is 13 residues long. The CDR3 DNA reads TGTGCCTGGAGTACGTCCGCCTCTCAGGTCCTGACTTTC. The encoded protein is CAWSTSASQVLTF.

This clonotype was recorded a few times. The CDR3 DNA is TGTGCCAGCAGTCCCCGACCCTTCAGCGGGAGGGAGTACAATGAGCAGTTCTTC. Its protein product is CASSPRPFSGREYNEQFF. The V call is TRBV27, the J call TRBJ2-1; 10 nucleotides align to TRBD2. The CDR3 runs to 18 residues. Germline-derived CDR1 and CDR2 are MNHEY and SMNVEV (reference sequence). V was clipped by 5 bases and J by 4 bases; unmatched bases: 14.

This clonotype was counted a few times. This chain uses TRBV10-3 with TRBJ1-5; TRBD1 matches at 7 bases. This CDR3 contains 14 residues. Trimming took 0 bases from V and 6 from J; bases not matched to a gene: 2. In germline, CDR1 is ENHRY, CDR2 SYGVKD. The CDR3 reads CAISESQGGQPQHF. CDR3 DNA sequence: TGTGCCATCAGTGAGTCGCAGGGGGGTCAGCCCCAGCATTTT.

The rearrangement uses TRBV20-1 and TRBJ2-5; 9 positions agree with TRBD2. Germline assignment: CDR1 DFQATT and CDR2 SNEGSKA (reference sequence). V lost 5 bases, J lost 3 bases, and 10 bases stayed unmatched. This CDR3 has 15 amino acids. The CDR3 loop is CSARRPSGIKETQYF. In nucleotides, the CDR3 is TGCAGTGCTCGACGCCCTAGCGGGATTAAAGAGACCCAGTACTTC.

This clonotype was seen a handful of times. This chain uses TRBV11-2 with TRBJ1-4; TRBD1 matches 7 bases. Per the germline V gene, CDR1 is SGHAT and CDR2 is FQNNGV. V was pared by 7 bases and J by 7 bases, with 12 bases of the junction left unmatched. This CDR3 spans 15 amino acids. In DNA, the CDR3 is TGTGCCAGCACCAAATTGGACAGGTTCGGTGAAAAACTGTTTTTT. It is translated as CASTKLDRFGEKLFF.

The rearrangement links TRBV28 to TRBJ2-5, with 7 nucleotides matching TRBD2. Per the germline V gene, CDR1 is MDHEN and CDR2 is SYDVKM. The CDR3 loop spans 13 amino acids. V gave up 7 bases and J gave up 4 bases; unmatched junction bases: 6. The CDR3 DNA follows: TGTGCCAGCACCGGGGGAGGGCTAGAGACCCAGTACTTC. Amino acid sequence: CASTGGGLETQYF.

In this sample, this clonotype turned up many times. The CDR3 nucleotides read TGTGCCAGCAGTCAGGGGGCAGCCAATGAGCAGTTCTTC. Translated, it gives CASSQGAANEQFF. The genes are TRBV11-1 and TRBJ2-1; 8 positions match TRBD1. Germline assignment: CDR1 SGHAT and CDR2 FQDESV (reference sequence). This CDR3 is 13 amino acids long. J was trimmed by 6 bases and V by 6 bases; bases with no gene match: 4.

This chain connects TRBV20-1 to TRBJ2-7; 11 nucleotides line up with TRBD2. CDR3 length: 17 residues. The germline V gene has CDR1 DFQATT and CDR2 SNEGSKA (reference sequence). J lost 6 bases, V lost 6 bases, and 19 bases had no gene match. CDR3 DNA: TGCAGTGCCCCCCCTCCCGGGACTAGCGGCCTAGGCCGCGAGCAGTACTTC. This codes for CSAPPPGTSGLGREQYF.